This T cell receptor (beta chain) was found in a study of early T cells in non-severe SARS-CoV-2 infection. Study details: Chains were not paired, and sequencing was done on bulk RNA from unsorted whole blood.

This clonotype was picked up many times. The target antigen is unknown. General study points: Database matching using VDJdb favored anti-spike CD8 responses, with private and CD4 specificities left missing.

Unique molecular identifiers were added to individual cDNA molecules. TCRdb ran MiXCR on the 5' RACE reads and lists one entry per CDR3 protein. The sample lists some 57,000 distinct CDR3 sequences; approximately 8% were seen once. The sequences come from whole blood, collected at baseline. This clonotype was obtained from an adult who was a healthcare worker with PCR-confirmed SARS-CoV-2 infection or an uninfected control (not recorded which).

DNA for the CDR3: TGTGCCAGCTCCCTGGGGGAGCAGCCCCAGCATTTT. Translated, it gives CASSLGEQPQHF. J is TRBJ1-5 and V is TRBV2, with a weak D call TRBD1 (5 bases). Looked up from germline, CDR1 is SNHLY and CDR2 is FYNNEI. V was pared by 8 bases and J by 7 bases, with 12 bases between. CDR3 length: 12 residues.